This T cell receptor (beta chain) is from a study of T cells in Graves' hyperthyroidism and ophthalmopathy. About the research overall: Peripheral blood collection took place at initial diagnosis, before any treatment.

This clonotype was observed at least ten times. In germline, CDR1 is MNHNS, CDR2 SASEGT. V was shortened by 7 bases and J by 4 bases, with 17 bases between the two germline ends. This CDR3 has 16 amino acids. Enrolled ophthalmopathy patients presented with a Clinical Activity Score of at least 3, a NOSPECS grade of at least 4, and disease duration under 3 months. Patients were excluded because of uncontrolled infection, other autoimmune disease, pregnancy or lactation. The investigators amplified TCR beta CDR3 regions from RNA transcripts. RT-PCR in the first round (using the HTBI primer set) targeted the TCR CDR3. Using its own MiXCR run on the multiplex PCR reads, TCRdb lists one record per CDR3 protein. The repertoire holds 200,000 to 250,000 distinct CDR3 sequences, about 25% seen once, with roughly a third in the top ten.

The chain couples TRBV6-1 to TRBJ2-6, with D perhaps TRBD1 (6 bases). The source of this sequence is a middle-aged woman with Graves' ophthalmopathy. What was sequenced was blood. For the CDR3, the DNA is TGTGCCAGCACCGCAATCGGGACACTCGGGGCCAACGTCCTGACTTTC. Protein product: CASTAIGTLGANVLTF.